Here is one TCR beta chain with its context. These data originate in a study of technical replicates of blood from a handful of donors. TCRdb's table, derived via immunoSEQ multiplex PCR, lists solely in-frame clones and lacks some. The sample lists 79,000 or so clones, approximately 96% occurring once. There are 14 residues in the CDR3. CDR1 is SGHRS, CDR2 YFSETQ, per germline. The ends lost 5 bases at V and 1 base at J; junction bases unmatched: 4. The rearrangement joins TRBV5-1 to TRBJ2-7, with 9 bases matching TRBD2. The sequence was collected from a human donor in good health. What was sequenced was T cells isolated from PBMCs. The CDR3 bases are TGCGCCAGCAGTGGCCTAGCGGGGTCCTACGAGCAGTACTTC. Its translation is CASSGLAGSYEQYF.